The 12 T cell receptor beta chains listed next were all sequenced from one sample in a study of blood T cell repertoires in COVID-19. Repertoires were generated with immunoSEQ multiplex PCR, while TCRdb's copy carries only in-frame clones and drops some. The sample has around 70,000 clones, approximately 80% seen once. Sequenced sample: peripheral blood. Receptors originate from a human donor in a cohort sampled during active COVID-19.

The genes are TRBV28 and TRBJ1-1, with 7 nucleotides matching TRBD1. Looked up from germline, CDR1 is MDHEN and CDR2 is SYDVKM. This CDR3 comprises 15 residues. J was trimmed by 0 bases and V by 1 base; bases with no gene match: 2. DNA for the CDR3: TGTGCCAGCAGTTTATCTGGGACAGTGAACACTGAAGCTTTCTTT. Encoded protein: CASSLSGTVNTEAFF.

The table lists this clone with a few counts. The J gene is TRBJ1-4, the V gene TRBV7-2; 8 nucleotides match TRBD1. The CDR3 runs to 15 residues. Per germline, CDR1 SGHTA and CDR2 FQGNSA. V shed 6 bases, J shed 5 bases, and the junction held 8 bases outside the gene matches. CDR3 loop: CASSVRTGRNEKLFF. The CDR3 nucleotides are TGTGCCAGCAGTGTAAGGACAGGGCGGAATGAAAAACTGTTTTTT.

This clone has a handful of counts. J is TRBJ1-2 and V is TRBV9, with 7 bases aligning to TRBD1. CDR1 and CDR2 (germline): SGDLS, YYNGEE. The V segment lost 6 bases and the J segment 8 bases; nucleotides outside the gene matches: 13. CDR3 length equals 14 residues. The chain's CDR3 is CASTQGVSRPGYTF. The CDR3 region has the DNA TGTGCCAGCACCCAGGGGGTCTCCAGGCCGGGCTACACCTTC.

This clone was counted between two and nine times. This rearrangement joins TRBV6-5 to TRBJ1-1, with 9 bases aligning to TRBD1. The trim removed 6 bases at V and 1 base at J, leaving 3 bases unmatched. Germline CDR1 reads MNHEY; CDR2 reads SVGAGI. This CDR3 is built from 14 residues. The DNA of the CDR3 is TGTGCCAGCAGGCAGACAGGGGGGAACACTGAAGCTTTCTTT. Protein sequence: CASRQTGGNTEAFF.

The CDR3 nucleotides read TGTGCCAGCAGCTCACGACTGAGCTCCTACAATGAGCAGTTCTTC. It yields the protein CASSSRLSSYNEQFF. The J gene is TRBJ2-1, the V gene TRBV11-2; D gene unclear. V lost 4 bases and J 0 bases, leaving 10 bases between the germline ends. This CDR3 is 15 amino acids long. Germline V gives CDR1 SGHAT, CDR2 FQNNGV.

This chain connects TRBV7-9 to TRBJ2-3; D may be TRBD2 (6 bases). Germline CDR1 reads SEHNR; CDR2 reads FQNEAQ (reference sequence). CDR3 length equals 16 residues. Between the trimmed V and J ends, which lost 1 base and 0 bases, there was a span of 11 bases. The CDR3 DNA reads TGTGCCAGCAGCTTAGACCGGGAGAGGAGCACAGATACGCAGTATTTT. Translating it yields CASSLDRERSTDTQYF.

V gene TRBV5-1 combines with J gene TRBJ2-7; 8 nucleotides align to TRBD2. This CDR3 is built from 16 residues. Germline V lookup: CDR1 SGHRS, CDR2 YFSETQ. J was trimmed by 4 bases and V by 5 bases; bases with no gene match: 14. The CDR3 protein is CASSPLITSGTYEQYF. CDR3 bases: TGCGCCAGCAGTCCTCTCATCACTAGCGGTACATACGAGCAGTACTTC. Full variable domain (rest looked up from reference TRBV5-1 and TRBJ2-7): KAGVTQTPRYLIKTRGQQVTLSCSPISGHRSVSWYQQTPGQGLQFLFEYFSETQRNKGNFPGRFSGRQFSNSRSEMNVSTLELGDSALYLCASSPLITSGTYEQYFGPGTRLTVT.

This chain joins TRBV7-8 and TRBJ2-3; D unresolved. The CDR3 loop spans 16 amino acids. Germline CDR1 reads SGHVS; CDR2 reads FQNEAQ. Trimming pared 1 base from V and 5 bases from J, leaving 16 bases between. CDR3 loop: CASSLVHGAEVDTQYF. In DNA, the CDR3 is TGTGCCAGCAGCTTAGTTCACGGAGCCGAGGTAGATACGCAGTATTTT.

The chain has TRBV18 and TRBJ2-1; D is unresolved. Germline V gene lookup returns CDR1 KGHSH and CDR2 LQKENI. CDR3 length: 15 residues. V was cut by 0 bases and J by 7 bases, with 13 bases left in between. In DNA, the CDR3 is TGTGCCAGCTCACCACCAGGAAGAGCTAGGAATGAGCAGTTCTTC. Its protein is CASSPPGRARNEQFF. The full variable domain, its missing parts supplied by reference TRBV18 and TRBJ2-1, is NAGVMQNPRHLVRRRGQEARLRCSPMKGHSHVYWYRQLPEEGLKFMVYLQKENIIDESGMPKERFSAEFPKEGPSILRIQQVVRGDSAAYFCASSPPGRARNEQFFGPGTRLTVL.

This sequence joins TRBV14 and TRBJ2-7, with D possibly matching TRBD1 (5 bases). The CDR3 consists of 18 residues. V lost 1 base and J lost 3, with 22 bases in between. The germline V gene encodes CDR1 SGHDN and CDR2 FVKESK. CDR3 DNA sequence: TGTGCCAGCAGCCAAGGGAATATAAGGGGCGCGCCCGTCTACGAGCAGTACTTC. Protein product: CASSQGNIRGAPVYEQYF.

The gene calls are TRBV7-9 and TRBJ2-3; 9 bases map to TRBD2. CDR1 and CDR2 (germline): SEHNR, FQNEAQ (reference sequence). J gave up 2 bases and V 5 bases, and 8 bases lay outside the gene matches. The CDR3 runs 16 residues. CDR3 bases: TGTGCCAGCAGCCAGATGACTAGCGGATACACAGATACGCAGTATTTT. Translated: CASSQMTSGYTDTQYF.

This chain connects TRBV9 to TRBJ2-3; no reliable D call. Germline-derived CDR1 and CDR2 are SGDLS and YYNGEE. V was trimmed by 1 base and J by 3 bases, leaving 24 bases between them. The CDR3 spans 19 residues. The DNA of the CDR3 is TGTGCCAGCAGCGTAATGCCCCCATTTGATGGGCTTGAGACAGATACGCAGTATTTT. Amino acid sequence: CASSVMPPFDGLETDTQYF.